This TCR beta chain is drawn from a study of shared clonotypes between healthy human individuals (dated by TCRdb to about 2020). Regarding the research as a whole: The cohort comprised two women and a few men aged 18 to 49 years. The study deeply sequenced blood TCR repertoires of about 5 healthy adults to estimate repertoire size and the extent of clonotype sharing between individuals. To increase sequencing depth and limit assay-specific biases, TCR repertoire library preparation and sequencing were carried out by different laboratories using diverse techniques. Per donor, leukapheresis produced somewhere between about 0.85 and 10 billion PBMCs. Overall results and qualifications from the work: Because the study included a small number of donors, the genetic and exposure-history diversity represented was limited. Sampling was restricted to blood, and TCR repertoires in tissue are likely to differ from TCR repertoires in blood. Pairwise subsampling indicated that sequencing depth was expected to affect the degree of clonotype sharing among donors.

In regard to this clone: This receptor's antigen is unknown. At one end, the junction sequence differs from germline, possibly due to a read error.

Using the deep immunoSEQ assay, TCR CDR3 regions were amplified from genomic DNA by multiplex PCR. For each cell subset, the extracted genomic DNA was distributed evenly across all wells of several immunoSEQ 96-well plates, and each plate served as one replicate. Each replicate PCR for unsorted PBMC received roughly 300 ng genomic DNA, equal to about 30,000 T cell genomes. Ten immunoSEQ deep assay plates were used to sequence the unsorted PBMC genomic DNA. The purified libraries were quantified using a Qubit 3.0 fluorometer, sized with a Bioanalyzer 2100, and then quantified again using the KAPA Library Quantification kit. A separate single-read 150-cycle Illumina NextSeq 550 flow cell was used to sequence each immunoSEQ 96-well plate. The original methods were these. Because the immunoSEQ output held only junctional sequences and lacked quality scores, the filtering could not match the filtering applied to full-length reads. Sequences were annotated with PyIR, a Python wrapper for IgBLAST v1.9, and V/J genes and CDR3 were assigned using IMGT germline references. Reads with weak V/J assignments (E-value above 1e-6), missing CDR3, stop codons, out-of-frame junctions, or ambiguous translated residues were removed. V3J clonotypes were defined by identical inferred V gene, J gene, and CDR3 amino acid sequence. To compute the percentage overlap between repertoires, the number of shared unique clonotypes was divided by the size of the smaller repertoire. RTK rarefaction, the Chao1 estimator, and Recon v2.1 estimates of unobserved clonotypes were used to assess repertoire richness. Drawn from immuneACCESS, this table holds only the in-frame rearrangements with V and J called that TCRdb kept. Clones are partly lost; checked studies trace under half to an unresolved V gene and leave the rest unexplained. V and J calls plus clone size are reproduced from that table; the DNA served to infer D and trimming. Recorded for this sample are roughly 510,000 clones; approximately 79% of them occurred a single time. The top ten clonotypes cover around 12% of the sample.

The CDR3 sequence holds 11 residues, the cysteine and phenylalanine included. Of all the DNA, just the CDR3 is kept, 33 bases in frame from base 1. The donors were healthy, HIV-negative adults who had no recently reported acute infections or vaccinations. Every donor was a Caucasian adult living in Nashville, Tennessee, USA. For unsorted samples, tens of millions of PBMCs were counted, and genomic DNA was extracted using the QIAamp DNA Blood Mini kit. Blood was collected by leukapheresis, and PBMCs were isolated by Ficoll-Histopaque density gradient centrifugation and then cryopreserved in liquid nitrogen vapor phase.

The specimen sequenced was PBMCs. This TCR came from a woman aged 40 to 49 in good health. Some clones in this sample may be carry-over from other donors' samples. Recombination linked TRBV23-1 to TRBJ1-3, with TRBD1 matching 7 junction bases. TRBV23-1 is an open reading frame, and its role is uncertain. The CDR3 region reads CARRIRDRGIF. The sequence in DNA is TGCGCCAGACGAATCCGGGACAGAGGTATTTTT.